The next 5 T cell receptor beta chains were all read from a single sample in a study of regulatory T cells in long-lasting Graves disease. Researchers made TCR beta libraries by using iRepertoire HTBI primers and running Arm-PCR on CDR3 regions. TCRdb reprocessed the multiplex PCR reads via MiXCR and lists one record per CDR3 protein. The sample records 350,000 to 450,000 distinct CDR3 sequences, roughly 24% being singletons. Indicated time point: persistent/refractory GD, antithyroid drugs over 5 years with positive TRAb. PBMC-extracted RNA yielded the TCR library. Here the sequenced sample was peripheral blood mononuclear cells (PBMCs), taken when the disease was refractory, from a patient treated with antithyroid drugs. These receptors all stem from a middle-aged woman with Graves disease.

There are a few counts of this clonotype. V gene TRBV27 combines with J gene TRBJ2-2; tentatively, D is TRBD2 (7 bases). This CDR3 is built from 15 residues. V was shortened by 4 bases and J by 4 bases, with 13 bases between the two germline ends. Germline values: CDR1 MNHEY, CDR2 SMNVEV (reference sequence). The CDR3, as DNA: TGTGCCAGCAGTTCTGCGGGGGCTGGCACCGGGGAGCTGTTTTTT. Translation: CASSSAGAGTGELFF.

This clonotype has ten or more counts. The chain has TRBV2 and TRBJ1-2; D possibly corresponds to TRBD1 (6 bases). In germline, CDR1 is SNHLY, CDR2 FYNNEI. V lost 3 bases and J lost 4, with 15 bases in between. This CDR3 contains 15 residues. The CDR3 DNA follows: TGTGCCAGCAGTGAGCCTACAGGGTTACGCTATGGCTACACCTTC. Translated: CASSEPTGLRYGYTF. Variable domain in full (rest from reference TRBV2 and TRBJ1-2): EPEVTQTPSHQVTQMGQEVILRCVPISNHLYFYWYRQILGQKVEFLVSFYNNEISEKSEIFDDQFSVERPDGSNFTLKIRSTKLEDSAMYFCASSEPTGLRYGYTFGSGTRLTVV.

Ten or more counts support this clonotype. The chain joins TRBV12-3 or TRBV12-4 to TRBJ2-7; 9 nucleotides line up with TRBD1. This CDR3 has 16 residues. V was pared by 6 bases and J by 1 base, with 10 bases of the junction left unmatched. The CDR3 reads CASSSRQGGRSYEQYF. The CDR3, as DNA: TGTGCCAGCAGCTCCAGACAGGGGGGTAGATCCTACGAGCAGTACTTC.

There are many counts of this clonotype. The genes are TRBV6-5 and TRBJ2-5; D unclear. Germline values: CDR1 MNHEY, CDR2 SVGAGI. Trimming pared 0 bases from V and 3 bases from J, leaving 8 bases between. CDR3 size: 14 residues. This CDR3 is CASSYSSAEETQYF. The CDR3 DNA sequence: TGTGCCAGCAGTTACTCGAGCGCGGAAGAGACCCAGTACTTC.

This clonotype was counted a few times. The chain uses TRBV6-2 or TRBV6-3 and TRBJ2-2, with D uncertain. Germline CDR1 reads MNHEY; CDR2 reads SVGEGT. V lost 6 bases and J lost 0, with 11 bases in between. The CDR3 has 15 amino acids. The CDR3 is CASRIDSANTGELFF. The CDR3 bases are TGTGCCAGCAGGATAGACTCCGCGAACACCGGGGAGCTGTTTTTT.